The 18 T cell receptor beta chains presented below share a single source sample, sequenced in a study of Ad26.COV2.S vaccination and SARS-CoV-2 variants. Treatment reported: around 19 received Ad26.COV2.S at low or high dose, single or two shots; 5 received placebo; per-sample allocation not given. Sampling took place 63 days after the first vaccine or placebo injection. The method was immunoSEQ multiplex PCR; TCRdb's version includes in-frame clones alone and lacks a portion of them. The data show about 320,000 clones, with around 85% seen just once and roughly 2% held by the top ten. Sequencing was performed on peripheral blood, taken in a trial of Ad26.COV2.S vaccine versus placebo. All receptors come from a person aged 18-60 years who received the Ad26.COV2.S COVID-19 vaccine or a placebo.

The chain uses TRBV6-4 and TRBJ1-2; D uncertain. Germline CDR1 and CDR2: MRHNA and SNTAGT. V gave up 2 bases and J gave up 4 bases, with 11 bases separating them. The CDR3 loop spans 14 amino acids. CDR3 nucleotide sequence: TGTGCCAGCAGTGACCTAAGGCGGAGCTATGGCTACACCTTC. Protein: CASSDLRRSYGYTF.

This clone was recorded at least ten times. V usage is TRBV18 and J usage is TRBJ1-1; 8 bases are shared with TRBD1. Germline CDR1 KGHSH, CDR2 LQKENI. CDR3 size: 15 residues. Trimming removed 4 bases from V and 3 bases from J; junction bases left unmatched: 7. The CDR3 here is CASSREDRAYTEAFF. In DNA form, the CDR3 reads TGTGCCAGCTCACGAGAGGACAGGGCTTACACTGAAGCTTTCTTT.

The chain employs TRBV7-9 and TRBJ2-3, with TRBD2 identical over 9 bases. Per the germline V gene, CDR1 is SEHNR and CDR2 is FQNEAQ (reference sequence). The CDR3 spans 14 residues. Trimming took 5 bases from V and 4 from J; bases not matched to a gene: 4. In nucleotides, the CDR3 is TGTGCCAGCAGCCCTAGCGGGGAAGCAGATACGCAGTATTTT. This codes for CASSPSGEADTQYF. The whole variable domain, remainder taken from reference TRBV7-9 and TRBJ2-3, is DTGVSQNPRHKITKRGQNVTFRCDPISEHNRLYWYRQTLGQGPEFLTYFQNEAQLEKSRLLSDRFSAERPKGSFSTLEIQRTEQGDSAMYLCASSPSGEADTQYFGPGTRLTVL.

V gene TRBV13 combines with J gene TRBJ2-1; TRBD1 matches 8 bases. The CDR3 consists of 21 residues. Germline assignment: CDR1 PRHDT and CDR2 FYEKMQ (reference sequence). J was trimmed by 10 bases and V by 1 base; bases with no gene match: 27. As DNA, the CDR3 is TGTGCCAGCAGCTTAGCCCAGGTGGTTTTGGATGGACAGGGAGGTTGGGGAGAGCAGTTCTTC. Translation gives CASSLAQVVLDGQGGWGEQFF.

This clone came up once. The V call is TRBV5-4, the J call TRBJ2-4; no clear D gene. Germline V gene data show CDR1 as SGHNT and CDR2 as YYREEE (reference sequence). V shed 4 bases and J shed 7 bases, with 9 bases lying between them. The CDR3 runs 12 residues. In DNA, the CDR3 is TGTGCCAGCAGCAGTGAGGTGAACATTCAGTACTTC. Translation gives CASSSEVNIQYF.

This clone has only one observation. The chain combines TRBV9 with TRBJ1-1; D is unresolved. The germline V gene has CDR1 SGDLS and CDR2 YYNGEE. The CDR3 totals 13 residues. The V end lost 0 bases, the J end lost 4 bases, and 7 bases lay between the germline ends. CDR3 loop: CASSVGPATEAFF. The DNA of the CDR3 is TGTGCCAGCAGCGTAGGCCCAGCCACTGAAGCTTTCTTT.

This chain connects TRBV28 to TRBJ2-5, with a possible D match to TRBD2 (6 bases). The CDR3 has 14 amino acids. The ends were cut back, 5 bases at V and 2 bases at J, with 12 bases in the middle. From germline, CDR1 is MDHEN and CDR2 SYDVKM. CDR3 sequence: CASSPSRGQETQYF. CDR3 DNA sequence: TGTGCCAGCAGTCCATCCCGGGGGCAAGAGACCCAGTACTTC.

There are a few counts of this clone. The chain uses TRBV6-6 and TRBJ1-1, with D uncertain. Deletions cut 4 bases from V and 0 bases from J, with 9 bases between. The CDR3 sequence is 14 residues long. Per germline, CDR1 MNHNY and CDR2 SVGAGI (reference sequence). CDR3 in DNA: TGTGCCAGCAGTTCTGGCGGGTTGAACACTGAAGCTTTCTTT. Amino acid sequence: CASSSGGLNTEAFF.

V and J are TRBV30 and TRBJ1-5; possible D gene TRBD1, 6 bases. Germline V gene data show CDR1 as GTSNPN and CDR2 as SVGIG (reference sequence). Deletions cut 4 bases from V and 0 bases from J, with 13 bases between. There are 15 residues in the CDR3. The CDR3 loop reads CAWNPGTISNQPQHF. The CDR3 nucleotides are TGTGCCTGGAATCCAGGGACAATTAGCAATCAGCCCCAGCATTTT.

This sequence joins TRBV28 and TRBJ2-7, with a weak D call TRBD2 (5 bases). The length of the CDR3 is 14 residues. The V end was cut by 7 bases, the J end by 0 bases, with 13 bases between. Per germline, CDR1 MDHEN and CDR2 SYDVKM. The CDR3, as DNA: TGTGCCAGCACTGAATCGGGGTACTCCTACGAGCAGTACTTC. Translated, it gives CASTESGYSYEQYF.

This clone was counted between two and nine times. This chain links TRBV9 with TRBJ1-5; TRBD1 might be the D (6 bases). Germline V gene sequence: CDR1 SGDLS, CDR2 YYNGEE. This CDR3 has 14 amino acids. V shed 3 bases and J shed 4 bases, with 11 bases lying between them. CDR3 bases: TGTGCCAGCAGCGCATACCAGGGGAATCAGCCCCAGCATTTT. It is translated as CASSAYQGNQPQHF.

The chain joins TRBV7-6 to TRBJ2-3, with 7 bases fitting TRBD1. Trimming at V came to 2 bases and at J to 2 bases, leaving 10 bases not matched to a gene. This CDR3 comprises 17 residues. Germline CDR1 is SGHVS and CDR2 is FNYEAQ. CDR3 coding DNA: TGTGCCAGCAGCTTAACAACCACAGGGGCCACCACAGATACGCAGTATTTT. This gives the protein CASSLTTTGATTDTQYF.

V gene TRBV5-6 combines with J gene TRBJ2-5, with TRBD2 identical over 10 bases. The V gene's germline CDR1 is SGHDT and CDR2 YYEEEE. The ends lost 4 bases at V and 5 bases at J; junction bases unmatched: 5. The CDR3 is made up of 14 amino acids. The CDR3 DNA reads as TGTGCCAGCAGCCTGGCTAGCGGGGGTGAGACCCAGTACTTC. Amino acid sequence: CASSLASGGETQYF.

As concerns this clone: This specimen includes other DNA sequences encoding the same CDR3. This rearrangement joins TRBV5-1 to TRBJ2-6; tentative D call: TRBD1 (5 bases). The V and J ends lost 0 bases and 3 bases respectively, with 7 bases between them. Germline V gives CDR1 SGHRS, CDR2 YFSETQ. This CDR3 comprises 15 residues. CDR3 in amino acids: CASSLGGGGANVLTF. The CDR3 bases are TGCGCCAGCAGCTTGGGGGGCGGTGGGGCCAACGTCCTGACTTTC.

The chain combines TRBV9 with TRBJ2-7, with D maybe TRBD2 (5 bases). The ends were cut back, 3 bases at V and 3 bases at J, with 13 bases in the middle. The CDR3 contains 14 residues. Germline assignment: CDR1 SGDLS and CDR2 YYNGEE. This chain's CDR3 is CASSASDFLYEQYF. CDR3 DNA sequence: TGTGCCAGCAGCGCTTCGGACTTCCTCTACGAGCAGTACTTC.

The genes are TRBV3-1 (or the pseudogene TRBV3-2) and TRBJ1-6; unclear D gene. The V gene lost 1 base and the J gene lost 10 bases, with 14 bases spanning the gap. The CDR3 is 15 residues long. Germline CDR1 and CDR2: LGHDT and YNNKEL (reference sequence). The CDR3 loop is CASSQAVGISSPLHF. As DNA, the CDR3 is TGTGCCAGCAGCCAAGCGGTAGGGATTAGCTCACCCCTCCACTTT.

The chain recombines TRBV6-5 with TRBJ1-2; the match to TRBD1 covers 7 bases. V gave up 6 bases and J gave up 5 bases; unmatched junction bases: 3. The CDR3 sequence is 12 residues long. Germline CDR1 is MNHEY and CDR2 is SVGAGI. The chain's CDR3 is CASSRDRYGYTF. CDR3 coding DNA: TGTGCCAGCAGCCGGGACAGATATGGCTACACCTTC.

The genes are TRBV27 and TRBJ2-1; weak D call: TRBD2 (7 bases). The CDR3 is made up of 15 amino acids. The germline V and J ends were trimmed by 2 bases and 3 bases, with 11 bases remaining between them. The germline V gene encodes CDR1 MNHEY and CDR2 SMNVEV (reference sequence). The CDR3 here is CASSLRRGGYNEQFF. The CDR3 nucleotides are TGTGCCAGCAGTTTAAGGAGGGGGGGCTACAATGAGCAGTTCTTC.